These T cell receptor beta chains were read from a single sample in a study of shared clonotypes between healthy human individuals. Sequencing was performed with immunoSEQ multiplex PCR; in TCRdb, only in-frame clones are kept and a portion is missing. Of 1.5 million to 2.5 million clones listed, approximately 94% are singletons. Sequencing input: naive CD8+ T cells sorted from blood. The source is a man younger than 30 in good health. Both conserved end residues are trimmed from each CDR3.

j_gene: TRBJ2-7; v_gene: TRBV5-5; CDR3aa: ASSLRDRESYEQY
j_gene: TRBJ1-5; v_gene: TRBV30; CDR3aa: AWSADSNQPQH
j_gene: TRBJ2-3; v_gene: TRBV6-6; CDR3aa: ASSPAPSTDTQY
j_gene: TRBJ2-7; v_gene: TRBV4-2; CDR3aa: ASSLGGDYEQY
j_gene: TRBJ2-3; v_gene: TRBV9; CDR3aa: ASSGGYGGPIDTQY
j_gene: TRBJ1-1; v_gene: TRBV5-6; CDR3aa: ASSLGSTEAF
j_gene: TRBJ2-7; v_gene: TRBV6-5; CDR3aa: AVSPGGTYEQY
j_gene: TRBJ1-5; v_gene: TRBV21-1; CDR3aa: ASSARGQGASSNQPQH
j_gene: TRBJ2-7; v_gene: TRBV6-5; CDR3aa: AVGPGMQYEQY
j_gene: TRBJ2-7; v_gene: TRBV11-2; CDR3aa: ASSSWGLAISSYEQY
j_gene: TRBJ2-7; v_gene: TRBV7-2; CDR3aa: ASSLGVLAGVGEQY
j_gene: TRBJ2-4; v_gene: TRBV7-3; CDR3aa: ASQEPKNIQY
j_gene: TRBJ2-2; v_gene: TRBV27; CDR3aa: ASSLRTSGGPPTNTGELF
j_gene: TRBJ1-6; v_gene: TRBV7-8; CDR3aa: ASSLVLGEMNSPLH
j_gene: TRBJ1-1; v_gene: TRBV23-1; CDR3aa: ATLPPEAF
j_gene: TRBJ2-1; v_gene: TRBV13; CDR3aa: ASSLGVGQGMEQF
j_gene: TRBJ1-5; v_gene: TRBV15; CDR3aa: ATSRVTVGNQPQH
j_gene: TRBJ2-7; v_gene: TRBV7-9; CDR3aa: ASSFGALEQY
j_gene: TRBJ2-5; v_gene: TRBV10-3; CDR3aa: AISVGLAGGRWEETQY
j_gene: TRBJ2-7; v_gene: TRBV27; CDR3aa: ASSLNPLTYEQY
j_gene: TRBJ2-1; v_gene: TRBV2; CDR3aa: ASSEAGGGAYNEQF
j_gene: TRBJ2-5; v_gene: TRBV9; CDR3aa: ASSVETGAGETQY
j_gene: TRBJ2-5; v_gene: TRBV7-9; CDR3aa: ASSSPASDQETQY
j_gene: TRBJ1-2; v_gene: TRBV9; CDR3aa: ASSVGTGSNYGYT
j_gene: TRBJ2-7; v_gene: TRBV6-1; CDR3aa: ASSAREFSYEQY
j_gene: TRBJ2-2; v_gene: TRBV30; CDR3aa: AWIDNFNRGSRGELF
j_gene: TRBJ2-7; v_gene: TRBV30; CDR3aa: AWSVNSRFSYEQY
j_gene: TRBJ2-1; v_gene: TRBV9; CDR3aa: ASSVGGLAGTNEQF
j_gene: TRBJ1-1; v_gene: TRBV30; CDR3aa: AWSGGNTEAF
j_gene: TRBJ2-3; v_gene: TRBV7-9; CDR3aa: ASSPRVGGGLDTQY
j_gene: TRBJ2-2; v_gene: TRBV27; CDR3aa: ASSLRTGTLNTGELF
j_gene: TRBJ2-7; v_gene: TRBV28; CDR3aa: ASSLGEQGGWWEQY
j_gene: TRBJ1-1; v_gene: TRBV12-5; CDR3aa: ASGTSTGPNTEAF
j_gene: TRBJ2-3; v_gene: TRBV28; CDR3aa: ASSSTSGMVGTDTQY
j_gene: TRBJ1-2; v_gene: TRBV27; CDR3aa: ASSTGTGYGYT
j_gene: TRBJ1-1; v_gene: TRBV7-9; CDR3aa: ASSLGWAEAF
j_gene: TRBJ2-7; v_gene: TRBV7-9; CDR3aa: ASSSGTGVREQY
j_gene: TRBJ2-7; v_gene: TRBV9; CDR3aa: ASSPGLGEQY
j_gene: TRBJ2-7; v_gene: TRBV28; CDR3aa: ASSPTPPGQASGEQY
j_gene: TRBJ2-3; v_gene: TRBV13; CDR3aa: ASSLTRLAGASDTDTQY